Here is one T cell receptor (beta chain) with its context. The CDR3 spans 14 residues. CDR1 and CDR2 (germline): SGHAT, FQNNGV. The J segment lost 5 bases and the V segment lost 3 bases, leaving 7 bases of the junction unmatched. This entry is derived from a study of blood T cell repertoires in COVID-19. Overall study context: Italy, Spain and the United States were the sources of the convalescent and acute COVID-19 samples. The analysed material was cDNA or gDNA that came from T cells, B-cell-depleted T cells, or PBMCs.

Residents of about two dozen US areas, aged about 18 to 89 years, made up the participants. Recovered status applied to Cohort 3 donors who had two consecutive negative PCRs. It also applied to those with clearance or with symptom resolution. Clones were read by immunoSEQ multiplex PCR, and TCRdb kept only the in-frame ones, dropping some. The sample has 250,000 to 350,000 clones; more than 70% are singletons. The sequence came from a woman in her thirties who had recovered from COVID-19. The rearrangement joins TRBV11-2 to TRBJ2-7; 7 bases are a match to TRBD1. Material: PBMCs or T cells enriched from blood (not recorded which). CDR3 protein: CASSFGSTGDEQYF. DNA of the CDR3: TGTGCCAGCAGCTTCGGATCTACAGGGGACGAGCAGTACTTC.